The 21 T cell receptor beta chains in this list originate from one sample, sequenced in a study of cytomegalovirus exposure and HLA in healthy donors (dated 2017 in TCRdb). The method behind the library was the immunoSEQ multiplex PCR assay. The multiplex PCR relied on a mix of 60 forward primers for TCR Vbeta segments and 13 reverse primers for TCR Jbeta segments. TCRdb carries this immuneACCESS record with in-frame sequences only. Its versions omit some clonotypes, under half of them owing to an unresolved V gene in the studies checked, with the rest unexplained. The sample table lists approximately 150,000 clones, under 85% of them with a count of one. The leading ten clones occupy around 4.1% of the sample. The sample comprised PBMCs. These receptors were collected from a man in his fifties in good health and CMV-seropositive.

CDR3 nucleotide sequence: TGCAGCGTAGGGGACAGGCGTGAAGCTTTCTTT. Residues: CSVGDRREAFF. V and J are TRBV29-1 and TRBJ1-1, with TRBD1 matching 8 bases. CDR1 and CDR2 from the germline V gene are SQVTM and ANQGSEA. This CDR3 has 11 residues. V shed 6 bases and J 7 bases; nucleotides not matched to a gene: 4.

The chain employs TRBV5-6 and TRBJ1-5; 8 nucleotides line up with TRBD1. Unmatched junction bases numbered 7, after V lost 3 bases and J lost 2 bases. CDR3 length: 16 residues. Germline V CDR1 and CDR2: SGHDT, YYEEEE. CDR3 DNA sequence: TGTGCCAGCAGCTCAATGACAGGGGTTGGCAATCAGCCCCAGCATTTT. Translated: CASSSMTGVGNQPQHF.

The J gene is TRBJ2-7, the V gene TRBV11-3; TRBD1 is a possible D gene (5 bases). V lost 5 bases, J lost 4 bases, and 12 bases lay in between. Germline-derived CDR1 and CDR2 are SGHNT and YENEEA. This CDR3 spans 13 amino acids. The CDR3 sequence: CASSPRAEYEQYF. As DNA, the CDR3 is TGTGCCAGCAGCCCCAGGGCGGAATACGAGCAGTACTTC.

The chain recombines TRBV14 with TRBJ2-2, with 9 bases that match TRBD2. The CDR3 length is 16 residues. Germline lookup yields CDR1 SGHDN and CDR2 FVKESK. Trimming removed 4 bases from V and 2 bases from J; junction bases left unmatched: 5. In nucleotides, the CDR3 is TGTGCCAGCAGCCTCGGGCGGGGGGGCAACACCGGGGAGCTGTTTTTT. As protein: CASSLGRGGNTGELFF.

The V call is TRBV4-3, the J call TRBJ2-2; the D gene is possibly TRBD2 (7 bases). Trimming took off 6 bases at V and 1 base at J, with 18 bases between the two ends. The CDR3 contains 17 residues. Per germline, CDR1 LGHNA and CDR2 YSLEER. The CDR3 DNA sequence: TGCGCCAGCAGTTCGTGGGGGGGCGAGGGGAACACCGGGGAGCTGTTTTTT. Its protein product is CASSSWGGEGNTGELFF.

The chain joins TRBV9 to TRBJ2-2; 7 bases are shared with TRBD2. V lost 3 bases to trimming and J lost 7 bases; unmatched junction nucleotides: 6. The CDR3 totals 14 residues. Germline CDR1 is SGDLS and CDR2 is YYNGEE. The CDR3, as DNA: TGTGCCAGCAGCGGGGGCGGGAGAAACGGGGAGCTGTTTTTT. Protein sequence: CASSGGGRNGELFF.

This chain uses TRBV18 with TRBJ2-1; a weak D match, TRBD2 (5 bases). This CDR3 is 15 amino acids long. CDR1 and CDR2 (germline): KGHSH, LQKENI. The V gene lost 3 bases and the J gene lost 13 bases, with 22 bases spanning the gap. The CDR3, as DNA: TGTGCCAGCTCACCGGTTAATGAGAGGGATTGGGGTCAGTTCTTC. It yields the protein CASSPVNERDWGQFF.

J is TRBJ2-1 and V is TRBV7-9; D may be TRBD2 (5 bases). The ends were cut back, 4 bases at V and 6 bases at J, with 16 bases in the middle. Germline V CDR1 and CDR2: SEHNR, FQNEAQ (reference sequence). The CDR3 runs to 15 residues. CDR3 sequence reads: CASSSRGADFNEQFF. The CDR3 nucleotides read TGTGCCAGCAGCTCCCGAGGTGCGGACTTCAATGAGCAGTTCTTC.

CDR3 in DNA: TGTGCCACCCACGAATACGGACAGGGGGTCTATGGCTACACCTTC. Amino acids: CATHEYGQGVYGYTF. This sequence joins TRBV19 and TRBJ1-2; 10 bases map to TRBD1. CDR1 is LNHDA and CDR2 is SQIVND in the germline V gene (reference sequence). CDR3 length equals 15 residues. The trim removed 10 bases at V and 4 bases at J, leaving 12 bases unmatched.

CDR3 amino acids: CASSQPNSNQPQHF. The CDR3 DNA follows: TGTGCCAGCAGCCAACCTAATAGCAATCAGCCCCAGCATTTT. The J gene is TRBJ1-5, the V gene TRBV4-2, with D hard to call. The germline V gene encodes CDR1 LGHNA and CDR2 YNFKEQ. The V gene lost 2 bases and the J gene lost 0 bases, with 5 bases spanning the gap. The CDR3 consists of 14 residues.

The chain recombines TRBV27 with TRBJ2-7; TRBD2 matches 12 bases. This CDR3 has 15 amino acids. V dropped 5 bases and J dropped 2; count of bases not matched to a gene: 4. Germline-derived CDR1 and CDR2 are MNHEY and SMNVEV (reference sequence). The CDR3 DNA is TGTGCCAGCAGTCCGACTAGCGGGGGAACCTACGAGCAGTACTTC. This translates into CASSPTSGGTYEQYF.

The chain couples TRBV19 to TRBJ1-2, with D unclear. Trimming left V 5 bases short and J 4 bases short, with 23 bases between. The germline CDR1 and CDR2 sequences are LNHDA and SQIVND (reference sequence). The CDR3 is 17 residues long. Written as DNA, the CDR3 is TGTGCCAGTAGTGGCCGGGCCCCAAAGAGGGCAGTCTATGGCTACACCTTC. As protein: CASSGRAPKRAVYGYTF.

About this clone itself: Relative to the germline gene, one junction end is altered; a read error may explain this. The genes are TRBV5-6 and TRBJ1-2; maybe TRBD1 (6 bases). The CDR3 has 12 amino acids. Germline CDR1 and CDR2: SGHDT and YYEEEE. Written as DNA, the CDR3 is TGTGCCAGCAGCTTGGGATCGGGACATCAAGGCTTC. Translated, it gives CASSLGSGHQGF.

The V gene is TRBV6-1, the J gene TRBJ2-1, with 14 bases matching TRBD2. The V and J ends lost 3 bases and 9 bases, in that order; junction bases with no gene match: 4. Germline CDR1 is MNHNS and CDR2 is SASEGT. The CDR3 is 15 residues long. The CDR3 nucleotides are TGTGCCAGCAGTGAGGGACTAGCGGGAGCATCTGAGCAGTTCTTC. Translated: CASSEGLAGASEQFF.

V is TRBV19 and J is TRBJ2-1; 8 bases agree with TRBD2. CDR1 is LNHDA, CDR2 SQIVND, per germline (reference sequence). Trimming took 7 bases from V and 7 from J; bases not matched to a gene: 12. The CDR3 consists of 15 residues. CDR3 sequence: CASTQAGEIANEQFF. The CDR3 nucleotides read TGTGCCAGTACCCAAGCGGGAGAAATTGCGAATGAGCAGTTCTTC.

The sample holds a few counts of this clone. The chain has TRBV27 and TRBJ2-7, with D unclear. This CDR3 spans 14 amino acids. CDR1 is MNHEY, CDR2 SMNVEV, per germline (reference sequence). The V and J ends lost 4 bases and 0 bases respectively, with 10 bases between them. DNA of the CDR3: TGTGCCAGCAGTTATTACAGCTACTCCTACGAGCAGTACTTC. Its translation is CASSYYSYSYEQYF.

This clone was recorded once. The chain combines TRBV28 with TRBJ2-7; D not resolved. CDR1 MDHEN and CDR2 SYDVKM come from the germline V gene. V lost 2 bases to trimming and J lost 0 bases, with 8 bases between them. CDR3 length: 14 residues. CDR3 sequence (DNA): TGTGCCAGCAGTTTAGAGAGAAACTCCTACGAGCAGTACTTC. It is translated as CASSLERNSYEQYF.

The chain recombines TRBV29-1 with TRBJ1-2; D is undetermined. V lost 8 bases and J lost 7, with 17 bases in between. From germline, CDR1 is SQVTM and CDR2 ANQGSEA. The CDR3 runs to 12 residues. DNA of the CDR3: TGCAGCACCCTGACAACCCGGGGTGGCTACACCTTC. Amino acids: CSTLTTRGGYTF.

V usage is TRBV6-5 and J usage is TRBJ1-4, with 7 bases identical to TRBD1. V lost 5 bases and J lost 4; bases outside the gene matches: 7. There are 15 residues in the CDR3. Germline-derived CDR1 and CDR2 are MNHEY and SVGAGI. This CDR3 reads CASSPKGQNNEKLFF. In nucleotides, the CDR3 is TGTGCCAGCAGTCCCAAGGGACAGAATAATGAAAAACTGTTTTTT.

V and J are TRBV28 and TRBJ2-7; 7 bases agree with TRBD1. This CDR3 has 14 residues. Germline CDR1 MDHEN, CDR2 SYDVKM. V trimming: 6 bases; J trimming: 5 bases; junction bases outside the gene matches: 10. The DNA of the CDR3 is TGTGCCAGCAGCCACAGAGACAGGGTCGACGAGCAGTACTTC. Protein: CASSHRDRVDEQYF.

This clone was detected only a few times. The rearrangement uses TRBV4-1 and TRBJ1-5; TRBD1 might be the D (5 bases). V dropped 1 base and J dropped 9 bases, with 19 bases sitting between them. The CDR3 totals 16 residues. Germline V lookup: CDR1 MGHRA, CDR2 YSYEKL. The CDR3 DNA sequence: TGCGCCAGCAGCCAAGGGGCGAGTAGGGGCCCTCTGCCCCAGCATTTT. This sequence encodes CASSQGASRGPLPQHF.